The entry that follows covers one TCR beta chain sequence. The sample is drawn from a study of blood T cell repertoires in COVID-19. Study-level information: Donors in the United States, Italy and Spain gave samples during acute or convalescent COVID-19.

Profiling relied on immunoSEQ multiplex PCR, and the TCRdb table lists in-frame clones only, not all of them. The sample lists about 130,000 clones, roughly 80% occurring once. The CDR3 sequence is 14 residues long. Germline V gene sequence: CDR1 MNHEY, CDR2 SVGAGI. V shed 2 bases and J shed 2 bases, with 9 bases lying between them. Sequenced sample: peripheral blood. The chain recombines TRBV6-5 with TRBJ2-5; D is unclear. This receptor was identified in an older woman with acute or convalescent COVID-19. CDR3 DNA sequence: TGTGCCAGCAGTTACGCGGCTTTACAAGAGACCCAGTACTTC. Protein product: CASSYAALQETQYF.